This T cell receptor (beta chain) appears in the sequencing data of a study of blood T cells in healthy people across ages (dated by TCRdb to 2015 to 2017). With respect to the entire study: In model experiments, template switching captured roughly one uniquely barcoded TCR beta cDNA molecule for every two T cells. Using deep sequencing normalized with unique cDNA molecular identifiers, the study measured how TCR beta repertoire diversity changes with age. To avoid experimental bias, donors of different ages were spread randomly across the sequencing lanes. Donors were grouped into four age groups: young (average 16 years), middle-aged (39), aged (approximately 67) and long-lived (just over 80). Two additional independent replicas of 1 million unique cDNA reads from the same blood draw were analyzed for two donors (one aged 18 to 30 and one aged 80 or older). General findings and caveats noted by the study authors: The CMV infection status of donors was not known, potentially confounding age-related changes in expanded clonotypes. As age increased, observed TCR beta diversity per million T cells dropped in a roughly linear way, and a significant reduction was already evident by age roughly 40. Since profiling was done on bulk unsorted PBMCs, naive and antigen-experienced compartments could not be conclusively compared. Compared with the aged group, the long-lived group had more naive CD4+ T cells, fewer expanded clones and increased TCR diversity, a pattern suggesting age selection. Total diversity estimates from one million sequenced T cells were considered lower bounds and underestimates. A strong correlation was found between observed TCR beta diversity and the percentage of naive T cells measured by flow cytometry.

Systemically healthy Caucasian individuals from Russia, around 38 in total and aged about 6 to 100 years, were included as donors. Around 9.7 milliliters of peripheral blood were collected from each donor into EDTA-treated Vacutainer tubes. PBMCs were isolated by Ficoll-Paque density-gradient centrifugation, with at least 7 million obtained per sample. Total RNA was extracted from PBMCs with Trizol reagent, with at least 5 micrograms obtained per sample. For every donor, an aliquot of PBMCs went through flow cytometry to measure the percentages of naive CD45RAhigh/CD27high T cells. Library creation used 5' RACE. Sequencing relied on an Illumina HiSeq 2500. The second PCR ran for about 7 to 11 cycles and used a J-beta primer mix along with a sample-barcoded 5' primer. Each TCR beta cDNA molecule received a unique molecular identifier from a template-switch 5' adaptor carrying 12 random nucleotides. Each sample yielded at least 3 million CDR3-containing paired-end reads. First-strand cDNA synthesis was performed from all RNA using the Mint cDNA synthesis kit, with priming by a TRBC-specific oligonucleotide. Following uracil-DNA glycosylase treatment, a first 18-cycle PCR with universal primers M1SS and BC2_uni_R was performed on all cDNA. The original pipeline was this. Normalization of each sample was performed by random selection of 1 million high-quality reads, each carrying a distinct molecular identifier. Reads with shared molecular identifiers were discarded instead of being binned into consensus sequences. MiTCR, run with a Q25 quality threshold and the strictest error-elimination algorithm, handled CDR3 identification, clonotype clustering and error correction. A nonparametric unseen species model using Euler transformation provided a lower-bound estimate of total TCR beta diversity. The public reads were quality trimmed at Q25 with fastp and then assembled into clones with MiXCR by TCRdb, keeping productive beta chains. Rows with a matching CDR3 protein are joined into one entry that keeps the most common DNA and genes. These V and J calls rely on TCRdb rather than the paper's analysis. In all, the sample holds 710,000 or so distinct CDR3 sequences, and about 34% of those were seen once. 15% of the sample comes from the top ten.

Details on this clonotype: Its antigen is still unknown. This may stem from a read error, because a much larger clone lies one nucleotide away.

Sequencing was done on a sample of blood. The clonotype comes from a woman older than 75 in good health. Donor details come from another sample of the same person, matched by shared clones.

The CDR3 protein sequence reads: CAGSKETGGYEQYF. DNA sequence: TGTGCCGGCAGCAAAGAGACAGGGGGCTACGAGCAGTACTTC. This chain joins TRBV9 to TRBJ2-7; 9 bases in between match TRBD1. Per the germline V gene, SGDLS is the CDR1 and YYNGEE is the CDR2. The CDR3 starts with the cysteine, ends with the phenylalanine, and has 14 residues. Here the CDR3 DNA is all that survives: 42 bases in frame from base 1.